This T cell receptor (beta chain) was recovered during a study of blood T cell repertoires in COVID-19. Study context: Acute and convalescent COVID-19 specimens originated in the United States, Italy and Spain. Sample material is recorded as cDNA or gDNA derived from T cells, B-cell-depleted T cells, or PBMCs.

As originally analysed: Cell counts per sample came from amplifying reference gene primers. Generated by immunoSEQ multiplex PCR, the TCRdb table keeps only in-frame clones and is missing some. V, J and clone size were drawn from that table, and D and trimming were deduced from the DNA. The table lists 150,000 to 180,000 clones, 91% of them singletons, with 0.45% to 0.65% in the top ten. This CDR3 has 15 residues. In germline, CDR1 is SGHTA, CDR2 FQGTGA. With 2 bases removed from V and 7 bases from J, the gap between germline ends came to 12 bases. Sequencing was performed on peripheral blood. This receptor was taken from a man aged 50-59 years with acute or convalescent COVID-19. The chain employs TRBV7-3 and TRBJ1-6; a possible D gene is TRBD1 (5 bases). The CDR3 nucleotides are TGTGCCAGCAGCTTAGGCAACCGGGGGAATTCACCCCTCCACTTT. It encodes CASSLGNRGNSPLHF.